This TCR beta chain originates from a study of T-cell memory formation after mild COVID-19. This clonotype came up many times. TCRdb re-called the 5' RACE reads through MiXCR, storing one row per CDR3 protein. The table shows approximately 300,000 distinct CDR3 sequences, with more than 15% occurring only once. The receptor was isolated from a man aged 18 to 29 who had mild COVID-19 (a few samples of this study predate the infection). Cell type and time point are not known. Sequenced material: PBMCs or a T cell subset sorted from them (not recorded which).

The DNA for the CDR3 is TGTGCCAGCAGCCAAGATCGGATTAGCGACGGGGAGCTGTTTTTT. This translates into CASSQDRISDGELFF. This chain links TRBV4-2 with TRBJ2-2, with a possible D match to TRBD2 (5 bases). Deletions cut 0 bases from V and 7 bases from J, with 12 bases between. Germline assignment: CDR1 LGHNA and CDR2 YNFKEQ. This CDR3 is built from 15 residues.